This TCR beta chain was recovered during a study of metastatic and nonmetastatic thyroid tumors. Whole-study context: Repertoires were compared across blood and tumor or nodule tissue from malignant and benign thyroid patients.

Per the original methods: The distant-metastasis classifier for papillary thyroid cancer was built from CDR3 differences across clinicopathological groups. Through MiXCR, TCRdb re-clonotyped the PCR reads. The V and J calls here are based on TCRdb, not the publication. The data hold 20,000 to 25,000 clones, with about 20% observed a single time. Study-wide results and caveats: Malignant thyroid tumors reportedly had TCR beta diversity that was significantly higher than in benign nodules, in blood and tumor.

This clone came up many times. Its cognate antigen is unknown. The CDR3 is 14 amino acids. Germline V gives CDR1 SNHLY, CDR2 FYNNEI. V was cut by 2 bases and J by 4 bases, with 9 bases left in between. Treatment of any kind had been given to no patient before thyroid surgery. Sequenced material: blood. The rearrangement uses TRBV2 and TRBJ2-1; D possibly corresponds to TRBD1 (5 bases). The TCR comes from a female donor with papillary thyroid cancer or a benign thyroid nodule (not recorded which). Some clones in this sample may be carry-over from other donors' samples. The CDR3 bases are TGTGCCAGCAGTGAACAGGGCCGTTACAATGAGCAGTTCTTC. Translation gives CASSEQGRYNEQFF.